This T cell receptor (beta chain) was obtained from a study of cytomegalovirus exposure and HLA in healthy donors. Background on the study: The same platform was used for the 130 or so validation repertoires as for the 666 first-cohort repertoires, as reported in a later analysis. Study-wide results and limits: Rare TCR sequences predominated, though certain public TCRs were found in many donors. Listed as cytomegalovirus-associated were 150 to 200 TCR beta chains.

Regarding this clone: What it binds is not known.

It was the approximately 120-subject validation cohort, separate from the roughly 700-subject first cohort, to which the donors belonged. Sequenced by immunoSEQ multiplex PCR; TCRdb stores in-frame clones only, minus some. The profile shows 90,000 to 100,000 clones, around 88% of them singletons. Sequenced: PBMCs. The receptor comes from a woman aged 25 to 39 in good health and CMV-seronegative.

The CDR3 sequence: CASSRRTGGHGYTF. CDR3 DNA: TGTGCCAGTAGCCGCCGGACAGGGGGCCATGGCTACACCTTC. The gene calls are TRBV19 and TRBJ1-2; TRBD1 matches at 11 bases. Germline CDR1 is LNHDA and CDR2 is SQIVND (reference sequence). This CDR3 spans 14 amino acids. V shed 6 bases and J 6 bases; nucleotides not matched to a gene: 6.